Below are 2 T cell receptor beta chains sequenced from a single sample in a study of CXCR3-negative and CXCR3-positive naive CD8 T cells. UMI labels and 5' RACE were used to prepare the TRB cDNA libraries. Using the 5' RACE reads, TCRdb records one entry per CDR3 protein without DNA. The sample's table shows some 48,000 distinct CDR3 sequences. Sequenced input: naive CXCR3- CD8+ T cells from blood. Documented subset: CD45RO-CCR7+CD27+CD95- naive CD8+ T cells lacking CXCR3 (TNR3-). Receptors originate from a human donor in good health. Some clones in this sample may be carry-over from other donors' samples.

CDR3 residues: CASSLLLAVFQVTANNEQFF. V usage is TRBV28 and J usage is TRBJ2-1. From germline, CDR1 is MDHEN and CDR2 SYDVKM. The CDR3 has 20 residues.

This chain links TRBV4-3 with TRBJ2-7; no DNA is available, so the TRBD2 call from TCRdb remains unchecked. Germline V lookup: CDR1 LGHNA, CDR2 YSLEER. The CDR3 sequence is 15 residues long. The CDR3 here is CASSPGTSGGDEQYF.